The rows below give T cell receptor beta chains drawn from one sample of a study of blood T cell repertoires in COVID-19. Measured with immunoSEQ multiplex PCR; TCRdb has only the in-frame clones, and not every one. The sample lists about 25,000 clones; about 89% were seen once. The material sequenced was peripheral blood. The origin of the receptors is a man in his 70s with acute or convalescent COVID-19. The CDR3 runs from the conserved cysteine through the conserved F or W. Fields, in order: J gene, CDR3 length, D gene, V gene, CDR3 protein. A D gene is named only where the DNA matches it firmly.

TRBJ1-3 | 14 | - | TRBV6-5 | CASSGGLSGNTIYF
TRBJ2-7 | 16 | TRBD2 | TRBV5-6 | CASSLAASGGAYEQYF
TRBJ2-7 | 12 | TRBD2 | TRBV29-1 | CSAQSGIYEQYF
TRBJ2-3 | 16 | - | TRBV19 | CASSTLSVVSTDTQYF
TRBJ2-7 | 13 | - | TRBV28 | CASRFIQGPEQYF
TRBJ1-5 | 15 | - | TRBV27 | CASSYSIGNNQPQHF
TRBJ2-1 | 13 | - | TRBV3-1/TRBV3-2 | CASKIRGSDEQFF
TRBJ1-2 | 15 | TRBD1 | TRBV7-9 | CASSLVWDRVKGYTF
TRBJ2-7 | 14 | - | TRBV9 | CASSPGPDSYEQYF
TRBJ1-4 | 12 | - | TRBV5-1 | CASSLIPLKLFF
TRBJ1-5 | 15 | - | TRBV5-6 | CASSLRGRGRQPQHF
TRBJ2-7 | 17 | - | TRBV21-1 | CASSKVEDRGHVYEQYF
TRBJ2-5 | 14 | - | TRBV5-1 | CASSLGRGQETQYF
TRBJ2-7 | 14 | - | TRBV14 | CASSQDPGGRGQYF
TRBJ1-6 | 15 | TRBD1 | TRBV28 | CASSSDRGRYSPLHF
TRBJ1-2 | 12 | - | TRBV29-1 | CSVEGGARGYTF